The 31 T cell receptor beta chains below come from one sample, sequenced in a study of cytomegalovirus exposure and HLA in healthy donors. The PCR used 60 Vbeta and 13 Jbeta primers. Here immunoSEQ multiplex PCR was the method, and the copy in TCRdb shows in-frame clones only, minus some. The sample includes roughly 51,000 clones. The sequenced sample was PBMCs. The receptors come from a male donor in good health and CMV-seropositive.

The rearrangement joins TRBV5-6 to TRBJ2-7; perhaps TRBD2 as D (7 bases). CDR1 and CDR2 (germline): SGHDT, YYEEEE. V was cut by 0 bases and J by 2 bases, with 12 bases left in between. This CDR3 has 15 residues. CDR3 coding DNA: TGTGCCAGCAGCTTGGCCCCGGGGGGCACCTACGAGCAGTACTTC. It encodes CASSLAPGGTYEQYF. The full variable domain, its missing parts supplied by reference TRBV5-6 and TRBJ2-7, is DAGVTQSPTHLIKTRGQQVTLRCSPKSGHDTVSWYQQALGQGPQFIFQYYEEEERQRGNFPDRFSGHQFPNYSSELNVNALLLGDSALYLCASSLAPGGTYEQYFGPGTRLTVT.

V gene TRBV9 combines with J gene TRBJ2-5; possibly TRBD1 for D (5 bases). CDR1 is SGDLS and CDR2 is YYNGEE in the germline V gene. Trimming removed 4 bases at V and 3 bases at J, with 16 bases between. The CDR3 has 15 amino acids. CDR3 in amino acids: CASSPQGARKETQYF. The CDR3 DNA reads TGTGCCAGCAGCCCACAAGGGGCCAGGAAAGAGACCCAGTACTTC.

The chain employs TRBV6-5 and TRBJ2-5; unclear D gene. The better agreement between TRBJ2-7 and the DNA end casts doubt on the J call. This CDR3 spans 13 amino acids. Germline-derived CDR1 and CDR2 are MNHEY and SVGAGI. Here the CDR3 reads CASSYSSPLEQYF. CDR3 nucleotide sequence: TGTGCCAGCAGTTACTCGAGCCCCCTCGAGCAGTACTTC.

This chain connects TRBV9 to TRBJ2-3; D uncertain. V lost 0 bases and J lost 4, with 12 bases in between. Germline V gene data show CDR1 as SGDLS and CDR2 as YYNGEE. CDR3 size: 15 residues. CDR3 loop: CASSVGALSPDTQYF. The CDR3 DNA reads TGTGCCAGCAGCGTAGGGGCCCTGTCCCCAGATACGCAGTATTTT.

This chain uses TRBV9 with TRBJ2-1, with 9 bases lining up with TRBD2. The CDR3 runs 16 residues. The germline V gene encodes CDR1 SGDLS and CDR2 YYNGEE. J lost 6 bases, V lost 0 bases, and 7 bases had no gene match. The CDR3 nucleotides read TGTGCCAGCAGCGTAGTGGGCGGGGGGGCCGGCAATGAGCAGTTCTTC. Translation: CASSVVGGGAGNEQFF.

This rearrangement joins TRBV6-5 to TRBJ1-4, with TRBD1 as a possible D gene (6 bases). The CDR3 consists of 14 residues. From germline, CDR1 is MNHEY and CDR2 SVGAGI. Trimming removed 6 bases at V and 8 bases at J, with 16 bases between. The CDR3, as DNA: TGTGCCAGCAGGATTGCAGGGGCGGAAGAAAAACTGTTTTTT. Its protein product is CASRIAGAEEKLFF.

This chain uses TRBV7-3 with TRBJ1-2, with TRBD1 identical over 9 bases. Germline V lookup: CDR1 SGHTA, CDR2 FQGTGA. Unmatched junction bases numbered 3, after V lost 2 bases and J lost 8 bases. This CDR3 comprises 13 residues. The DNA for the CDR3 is TGTGCCAGCAGCTTAGGGACAGGGCAAGGCTACACCTTC. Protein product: CASSLGTGQGYTF.

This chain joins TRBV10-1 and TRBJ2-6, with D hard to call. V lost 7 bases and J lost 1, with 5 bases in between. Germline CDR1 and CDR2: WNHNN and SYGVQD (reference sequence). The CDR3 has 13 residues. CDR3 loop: CASTMSGANVLTF. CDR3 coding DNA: TGCGCCAGCACCATGTCTGGGGCCAACGTCCTGACTTTC.

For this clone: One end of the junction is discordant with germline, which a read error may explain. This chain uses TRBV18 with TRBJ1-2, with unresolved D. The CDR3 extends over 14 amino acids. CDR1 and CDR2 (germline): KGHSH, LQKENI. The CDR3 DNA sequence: TGTGCCGGCTCACCTCCCGACACGAACTATGGCTACACCTTC. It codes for CAGSPPDTNYGYTF.

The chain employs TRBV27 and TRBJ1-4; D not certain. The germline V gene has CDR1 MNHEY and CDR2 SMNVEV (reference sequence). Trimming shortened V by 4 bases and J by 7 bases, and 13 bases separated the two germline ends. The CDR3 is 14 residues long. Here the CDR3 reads CASSSGAAVEKLFF. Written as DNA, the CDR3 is TGTGCCAGCAGTTCTGGCGCGGCGGTTGAAAAACTGTTTTTT. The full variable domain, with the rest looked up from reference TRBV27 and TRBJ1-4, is EAQVTQNPRYLITVTGKKLTVTCSQNMNHEYMSWYRQDPGLGLRQIYYSMNVEVTDKGDVPEGYKVSRKEKRNFPLILESPSPNQTSLYFCASSSGAAVEKLFFGSGTQLSVL.

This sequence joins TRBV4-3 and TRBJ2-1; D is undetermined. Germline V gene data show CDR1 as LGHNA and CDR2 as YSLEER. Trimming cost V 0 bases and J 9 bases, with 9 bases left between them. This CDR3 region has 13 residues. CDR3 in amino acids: CASSQDSFGEQFF. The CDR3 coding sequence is TGCGCCAGCAGCCAAGACTCCTTCGGTGAGCAGTTCTTC.

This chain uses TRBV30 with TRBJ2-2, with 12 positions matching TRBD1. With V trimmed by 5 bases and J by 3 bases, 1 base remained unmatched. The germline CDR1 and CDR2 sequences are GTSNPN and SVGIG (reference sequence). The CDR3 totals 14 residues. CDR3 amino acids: CAWGTGGYTGELFF. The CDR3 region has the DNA TGTGCCTGGGGGACAGGGGGCTACACCGGGGAGCTGTTTTTT.

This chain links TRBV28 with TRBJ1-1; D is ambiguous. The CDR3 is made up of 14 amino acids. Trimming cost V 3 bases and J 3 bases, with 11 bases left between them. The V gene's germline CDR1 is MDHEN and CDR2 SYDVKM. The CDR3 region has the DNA TGTGCCAGCAGTTTGTGGCTAGATGACACTGAAGCTTTCTTT. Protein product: CASSLWLDDTEAFF.

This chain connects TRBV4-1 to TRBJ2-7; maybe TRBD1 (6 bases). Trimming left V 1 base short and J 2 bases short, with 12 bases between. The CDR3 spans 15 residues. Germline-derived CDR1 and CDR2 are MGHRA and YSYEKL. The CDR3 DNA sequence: TGCGCCAGCAGCCAAGCAATACAGGGAGCCTACGAGCAGTACTTC. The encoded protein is CASSQAIQGAYEQYF.

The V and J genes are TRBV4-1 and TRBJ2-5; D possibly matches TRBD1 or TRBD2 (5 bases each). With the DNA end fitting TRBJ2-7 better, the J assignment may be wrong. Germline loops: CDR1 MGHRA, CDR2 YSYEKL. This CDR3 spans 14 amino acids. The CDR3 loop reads CASSHRARGHEQYF. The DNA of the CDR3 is TGCGCCAGCAGCCACCGGGCCCGGGGACACGAGCAGTACTTC.

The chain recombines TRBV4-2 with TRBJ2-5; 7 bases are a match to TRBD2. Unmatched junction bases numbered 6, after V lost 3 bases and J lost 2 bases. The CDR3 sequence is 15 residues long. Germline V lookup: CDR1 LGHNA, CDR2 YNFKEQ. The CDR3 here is CASSQGEGGQETQYF. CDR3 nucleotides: TGTGCCAGCAGCCAGGGGGAGGGAGGGCAAGAGACCCAGTACTTC.

The CDR3: CASSYSIGTGGSPLHF. The DNA for the CDR3 is TGTGCCAGCAGTTACTCGATAGGGACAGGGGGTTCACCCCTCCACTTT. This chain connects TRBV6-5 to TRBJ1-6; 11 nucleotides agree with TRBD1. Unmatched junction bases numbered 4, after V lost 0 bases and J lost 9 bases. The germline gives CDR1 MNHEY, CDR2 SVGAGI. The CDR3 consists of 16 residues.

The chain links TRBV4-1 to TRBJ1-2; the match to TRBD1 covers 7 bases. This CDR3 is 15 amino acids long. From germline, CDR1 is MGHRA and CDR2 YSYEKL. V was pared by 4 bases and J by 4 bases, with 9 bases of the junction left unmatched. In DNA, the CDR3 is TGCGCCAGCAGCCCGCGGACAGGAGGGGGCTATGGCTACACCTTC. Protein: CASSPRTGGGYGYTF.

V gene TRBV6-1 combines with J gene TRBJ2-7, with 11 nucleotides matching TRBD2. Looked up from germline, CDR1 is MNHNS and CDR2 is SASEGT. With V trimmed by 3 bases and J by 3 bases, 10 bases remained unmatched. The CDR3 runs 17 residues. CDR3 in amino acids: CASSEPPGTSGYYEQYF. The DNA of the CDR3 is TGTGCCAGCAGTGAGCCGCCCGGGACTAGCGGTTACTACGAGCAGTACTTC.

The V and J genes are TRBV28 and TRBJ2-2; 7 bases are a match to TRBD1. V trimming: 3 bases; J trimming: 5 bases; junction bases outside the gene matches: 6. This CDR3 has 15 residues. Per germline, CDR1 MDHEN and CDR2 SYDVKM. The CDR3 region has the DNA TGTGCCAGCAGTTTTGAGGGGGCGCGGACCGGGGAGCTGTTTTTT. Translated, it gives CASSFEGARTGELFF.

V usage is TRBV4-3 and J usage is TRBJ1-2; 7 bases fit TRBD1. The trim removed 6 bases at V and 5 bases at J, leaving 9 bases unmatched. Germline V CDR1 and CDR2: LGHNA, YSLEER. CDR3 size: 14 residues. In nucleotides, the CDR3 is TGCGCCAGCAGGGCGGGGACAGACAATTATGGCTACACCTTC. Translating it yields CASRAGTDNYGYTF.

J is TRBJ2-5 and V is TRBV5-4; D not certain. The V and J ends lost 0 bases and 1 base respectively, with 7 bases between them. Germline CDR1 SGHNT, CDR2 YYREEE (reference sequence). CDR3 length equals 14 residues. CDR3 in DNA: TGTGCCAGCAGCTTGGGCAGAGGCCAAGAGACCCAGTACTTC. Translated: CASSLGRGQETQYF.

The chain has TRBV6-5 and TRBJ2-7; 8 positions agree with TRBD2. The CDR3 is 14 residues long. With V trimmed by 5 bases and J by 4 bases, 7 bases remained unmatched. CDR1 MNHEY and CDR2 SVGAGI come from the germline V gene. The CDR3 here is CASSHGGGGYEQYF. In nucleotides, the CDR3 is TGTGCCAGCAGTCACGGGGGGGGAGGTTACGAGCAGTACTTC.

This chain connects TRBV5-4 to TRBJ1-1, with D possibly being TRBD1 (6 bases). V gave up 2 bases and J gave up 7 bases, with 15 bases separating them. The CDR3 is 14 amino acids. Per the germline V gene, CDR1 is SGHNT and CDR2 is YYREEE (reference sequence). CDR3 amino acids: CASSFRGARGEAFF. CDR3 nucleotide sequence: TGTGCCAGCAGCTTCCGGGGGGCGCGTGGTGAAGCTTTCTTT.

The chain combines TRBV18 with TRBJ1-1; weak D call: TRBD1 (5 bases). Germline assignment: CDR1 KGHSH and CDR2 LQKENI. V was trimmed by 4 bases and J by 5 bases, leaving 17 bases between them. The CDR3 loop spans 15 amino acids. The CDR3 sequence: CASSRAGPGGTEAFF. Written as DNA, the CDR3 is TGTGCCAGCTCACGGGCAGGGCCTGGGGGGACTGAAGCTTTCTTT.

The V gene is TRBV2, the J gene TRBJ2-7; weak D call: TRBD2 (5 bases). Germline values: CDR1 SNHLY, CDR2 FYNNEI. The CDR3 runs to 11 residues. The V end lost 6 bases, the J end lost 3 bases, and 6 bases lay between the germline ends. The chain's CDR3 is CASRDYYEQYF. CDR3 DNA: TGTGCCAGCAGAGACTACTACGAGCAGTACTTC.

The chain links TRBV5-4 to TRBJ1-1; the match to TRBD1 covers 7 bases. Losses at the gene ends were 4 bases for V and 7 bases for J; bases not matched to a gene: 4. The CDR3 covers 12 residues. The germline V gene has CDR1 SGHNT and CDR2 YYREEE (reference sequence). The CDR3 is CASSTWDSEAFF. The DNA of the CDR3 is TGTGCCAGCAGCACATGGGACAGTGAAGCTTTCTTT. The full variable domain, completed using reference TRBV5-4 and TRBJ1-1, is ETGVTQSPTHLIKTRGQQVTLRCSSQSGHNTVSWYQQALGQGPQFIFQYYREEENGRGNFPPRFSGLQFPNYSSELNVNALELDDSALYLCASSTWDSEAFFGQGTRLTVV.

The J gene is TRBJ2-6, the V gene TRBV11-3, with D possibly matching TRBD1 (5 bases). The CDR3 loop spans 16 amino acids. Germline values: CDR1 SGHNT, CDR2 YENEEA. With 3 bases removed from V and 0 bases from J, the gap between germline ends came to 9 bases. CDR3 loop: CASSFSGLSGANVLTF. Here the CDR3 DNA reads TGTGCCAGCAGCTTCTCAGGGCTCTCTGGGGCCAACGTCCTGACTTTC.

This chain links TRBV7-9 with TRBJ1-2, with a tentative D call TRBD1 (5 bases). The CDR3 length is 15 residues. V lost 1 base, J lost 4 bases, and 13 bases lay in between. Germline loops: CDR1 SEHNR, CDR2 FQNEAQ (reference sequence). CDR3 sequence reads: CASSLVGEARYGYTF. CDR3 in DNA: TGTGCCAGCAGCTTAGTGGGGGAGGCACGCTATGGCTACACCTTC.

The CDR3 loop is CASRQEGSYNSPLHF. The CDR3 region has the DNA TGTGCCAGCAGGCAGGAGGGCTCCTATAATTCACCCCTCCACTTT. The chain combines TRBV2 with TRBJ1-6, with no clear D. CDR3 size: 15 residues. Germline CDR1 SNHLY, CDR2 FYNNEI. Trimming shortened V by 6 bases and J by 0 bases, and 9 bases separated the two germline ends.

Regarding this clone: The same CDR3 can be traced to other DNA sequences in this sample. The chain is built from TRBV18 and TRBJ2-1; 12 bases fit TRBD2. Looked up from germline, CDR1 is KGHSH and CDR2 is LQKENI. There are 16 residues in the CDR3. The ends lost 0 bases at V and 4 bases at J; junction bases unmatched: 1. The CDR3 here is CASSPPGTSGYNEQFF. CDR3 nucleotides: TGTGCCAGCTCACCACCGGGGACTAGCGGGTACAATGAGCAGTTCTTC.